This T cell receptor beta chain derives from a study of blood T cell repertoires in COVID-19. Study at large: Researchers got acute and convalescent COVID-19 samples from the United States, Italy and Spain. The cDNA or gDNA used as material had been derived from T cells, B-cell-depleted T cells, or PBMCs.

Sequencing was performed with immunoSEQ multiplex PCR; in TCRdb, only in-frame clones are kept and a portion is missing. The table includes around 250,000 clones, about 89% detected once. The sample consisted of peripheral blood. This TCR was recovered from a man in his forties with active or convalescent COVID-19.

The CDR3 loop is CASSPHSSPTDTQYF. The CDR3 region has the DNA TGTGCCAGCAGCCCCCATAGTTCTCCCACAGATACGCAGTATTTT. The chain carries TRBV9 and TRBJ2-3; D not resolved. The V gene's germline CDR1 is SGDLS and CDR2 YYNGEE. V shed 4 bases and J shed 2 bases, with 14 bases lying between them. The CDR3 totals 15 residues.